This TCR beta chain was profiled in a study of CD8 T cells in Susac syndrome. Overall study results and limits: TCR sequencing and HLA analysis covered a relatively small number of individuals.

Sequencing of TCR beta covered CD8+ and CD4+ T cells obtained from blood. The CDR3 length is 14 residues. Germline assignment: CDR1 LNHNV and CDR2 YYDKDF (reference sequence). V lost 5 bases and J 11 bases, leaving 19 bases between the germline ends. cDNA came from about 0.46 to 1 ug RNA primed by random hexamers. The authors amplified TCR beta CDR3 across 54 Vbeta and 13 Jbeta using immunoSEQ multiplex PCR. A single record per CDR3 protein comes from TCRdb applying MiXCR to the immunoSEQ multiplex PCR reads. Of some 80,000 distinct CDR3 sequences listed, just under 95% are singletons. As for this clonotype: Its antigen is undetermined.

Material for sequencing was CD8+ T cells from PBMCs. The origin of this receptor is a human donor in good health. J is TRBJ2-1 and V is TRBV15; D is perhaps TRBD1 or TRBD2 (6 bases each). CDR3 sequence: CATSLRGGNEKQFF. The CDR3 DNA reads as TGTGCCACCAGCCTTAGAGGGGGGAATGAGAAGCAGTTCTTC. Full variable domain (rest looked up from reference TRBV15 and TRBJ2-1): DAMVIQNPRYQVTQFGKPVTLSCSQTLNHNVMYWYQQKSSQAPKLLFHYYDKDFNNEADTPDNFQSRRPNTSFCFLDIRSPGLGDTAMYLCATSLRGGNEKQFFGPGTRLTVL.